The entry below gives a single TCR beta chain sequence along with its context. Its antigen is still unknown. Clones were sequenced by immunoSEQ multiplex PCR, and TCRdb holds only the in-frame ones, with some missing. This table holds 65,000 to 100,000 clones, more than 70% found once. This sample is part of a study of T cell responses to AZD1222 COVID-19 vaccine. General study results and limits: The span of vaccine-associated CD4 TCRs extended across spike, with dominance at 160-218 and 743-854. Elevations in Spike-specific TCR breadth and depth followed administration of two AZD1222 doses. The study identified only six AZD1222 recipients as seropositive at baseline.

Germline values: CDR1 LGHDT, CDR2 YNNKEL (reference sequence). This CDR3 spans 12 amino acids. Deletions cut 9 bases from V and 4 bases from J, with 12 bases between. Sequenced material: peripheral blood, taken on day 0 of AZD1222 vaccination. The clonotype comes from an adult in good health. The rearrangement links TRBV3-1 (or the pseudogene TRBV3-2) to TRBJ1-2; a possible D gene is TRBD1 (6 bases). This CDR3 reads CASTGNSYGYTF. In DNA form, the CDR3 reads TGTGCCAGTACAGGGAACTCCTATGGCTACACCTTC.